A selection of T cell receptor beta chains follows, all from one sample in a study of T cells in Graves' hyperthyroidism and ophthalmopathy. TCRdb recomputed calls from the multiplex PCR reads with MiXCR, one row per CDR3 protein. The table lists 550,000 to 600,000 distinct CDR3 sequences, just over 45% of them singletons. The sequenced sample was peripheral blood or thyroid tissue (not recorded which). The source of these receptors is an adult woman with Graves' disease, either hyperthyroidism or ophthalmopathy (not recorded which). Each CDR3 is given with its conserved first and last residue. A D gene is named only where the DNA matches it firmly. Size tells how often a clone was seen (once, few, many) or the class of an expanded clone, and some rows leave it out.

v_call,d_call,clone_size,j_call,cdr3_nt,cdr3_aa
TRBV20-1,.,.,TRBJ1-4,TGCAGTGCTACAGGGGCGGATGGAAAACTGTTTTTT,CSATGADGKLFF
TRBV9,.,many,TRBJ2-7,TGTGCCAGCAGCCCCACAGGTCTCTCCTACGAGCAGTACTTC,CASSPTGLSYEQYF
TRBV9,.,many,TRBJ1-1,TGTGCCAGCAGCCCAAGGGTCCGTTACACTGAAGCTTTCTTT,CASSPRVRYTEAFF
TRBV5-1,.,many,TRBJ2-2,TGCGCCAGCAGCTTGGCAGGGGAGAACACCGGGGAGCTGTTTTTT,CASSLAGENTGELFF
TRBV29-1,.,many,TRBJ1-1,TGCAGCGCCGGCCAAGGGGTCATGAACACTGAAGCTTTCTTT,CSAGQGVMNTEAFF
TRBV24-1,.,many,TRBJ2-5,TGTGCCACCAGTGATCCAGCTCGACCCGGGACTCTTGAGGAGACCCAGTACTTC,CATSDPARPGTLEETQYF
TRBV7-9,.,few,TRBJ1-1,TGTGCCAGCAGCTTAGCCGGGGGCAGCACTGAAGCTTTCTTT,CASSLAGGSTEAFF
TRBV4-1,.,few,TRBJ1-2,TGCGCCAGCAGCCAAGAATCTTACTGGGGGCGCCCGGATGGCTACACCTTC,CASSQESYWGRPDGYTF
TRBV2,.,.,TRBJ1-1,TGTGCCAGCAGTGAAGGGGAGGACGACGGGACAACTGAAGCTTTCTTT,CASSEGEDDGTTEAFF
TRBV20-1,.,.,TRBJ1-4,TGCAGTGCCAACTCGCTAAGTTCTAATGAAAAACTGTTTTTT,CSANSLSSNEKLFF
TRBV29-1,TRBD1,few,TRBJ1-2,TGCAGCGTGCGCGGGACAGAGAATGGCTACACCTTC,CSVRGTENGYTF